Sequencing of this T cell receptor (beta chain) was carried out in a study of Ad26.COV2.S vaccination and SARS-CoV-2 variants. Overall study: In the study, Ad26.COV2.S was injected intramuscularly once, or twice 56 days apart. Study-wide results and caveats: Responses of spike-specific T cells (both CD8+ and CD4+) reportedly showed substantial breadth after vaccination.

Clones were sequenced by immunoSEQ multiplex PCR, and TCRdb holds only the in-frame ones, with some missing. The table shows about 390,000 clones, with around 93% occurring only once. Sample treatment: 19 received Ad26.COV2.S at low or high dose, single or two shots; several received placebo; per-sample allocation not given. Specimen acquisition occurred on day 63 following the initial vaccine or placebo injection. A Boston adult aged 18-55 years was the donor. Ad26.COV2.S expressed prefusion-stabilized spike from the original Wuhan strain. Concerning this clone: No antigen is known for it. This sample includes further DNA sequences coding for the same CDR3.

This CDR3 is 11 amino acids long. With 4 bases removed from V and 1 base from J, the gap between germline ends came to 2 bases. Germline CDR1 reads GTSNPN; CDR2 reads SVGIG (reference sequence). The TCR originated in a person between 18 and 65 years old who received the Ad26.COV2.S COVID-19 vaccine or a placebo. The rearrangement joins TRBV30 to TRBJ1-3; no firm D call. The material was peripheral blood, obtained in a trial of Ad26.COV2.S vaccine versus placebo. Written as DNA, the CDR3 is TGTGCCTGGACTTCTGGAAACACCATATATTTT. Amino acid sequence: CAWTSGNTIYF.